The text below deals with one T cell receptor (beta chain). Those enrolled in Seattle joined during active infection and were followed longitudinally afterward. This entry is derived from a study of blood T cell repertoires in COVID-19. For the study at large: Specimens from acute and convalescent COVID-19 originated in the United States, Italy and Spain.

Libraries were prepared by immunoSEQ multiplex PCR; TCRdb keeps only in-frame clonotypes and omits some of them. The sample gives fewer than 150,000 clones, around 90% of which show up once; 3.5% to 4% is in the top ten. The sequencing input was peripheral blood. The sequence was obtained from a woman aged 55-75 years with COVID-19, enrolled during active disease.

The CDR3: CASSEETYNSPLHF. In DNA, the CDR3 is TGTGCCAGCAGTGAAGAGACTTATAATTCACCCCTCCACTTT. The chain joins TRBV25-1 to TRBJ1-6; D call uncertain. CDR3 length equals 14 residues. Germline V gives CDR1 MGHDK, CDR2 SYGVNS. Trimming cost V 2 bases and J 4 bases, with 6 bases left between them.